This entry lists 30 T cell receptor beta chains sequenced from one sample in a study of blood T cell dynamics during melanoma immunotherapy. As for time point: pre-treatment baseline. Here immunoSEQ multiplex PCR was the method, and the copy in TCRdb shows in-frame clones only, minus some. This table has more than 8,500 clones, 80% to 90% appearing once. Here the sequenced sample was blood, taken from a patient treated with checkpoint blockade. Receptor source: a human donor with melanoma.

The CDR3 DNA sequence: TGCGCCAGCAAAACGACAGGGTACTACAATGAGCAGTTCTTC. Translating it yields CASKTTGYYNEQFF. The genes are TRBV5-1 and TRBJ2-1, with 7 bases matching TRBD1. The V gene end was trimmed by 6 bases and the J gene end by 3 bases; junction bases not matched to a gene: 6. The CDR3 loop spans 14 amino acids. Germline loops: CDR1 SGHRS, CDR2 YFSETQ. The complete variable domain, with remaining parts taken from reference TRBV5-1 and TRBJ2-1, reads KAGVTQTPRYLIKTRGQQVTLSCSPISGHRSVSWYQQTPGQGLQFLFEYFSETQRNKGNFPGRFSGRQFSNSRSEMNVSTLELGDSALYLCASKTTGYYNEQFFGPGTRLTVL.

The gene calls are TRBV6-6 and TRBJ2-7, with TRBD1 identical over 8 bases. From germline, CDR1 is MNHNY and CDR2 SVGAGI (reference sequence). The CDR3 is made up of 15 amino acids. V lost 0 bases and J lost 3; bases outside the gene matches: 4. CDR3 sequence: CASSYSRQGNYEQYF. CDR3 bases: TGTGCCAGCAGTTACTCCCGACAGGGGAACTACGAGCAGTACTTC.

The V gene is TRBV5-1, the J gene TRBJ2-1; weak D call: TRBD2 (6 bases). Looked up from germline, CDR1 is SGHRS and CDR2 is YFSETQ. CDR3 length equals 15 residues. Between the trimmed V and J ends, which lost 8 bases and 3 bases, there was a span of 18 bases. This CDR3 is CASTTGTSSYNEQFF. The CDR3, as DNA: TGCGCCAGTACTACCGGGACTTCTAGCTACAATGAGCAGTTCTTC.

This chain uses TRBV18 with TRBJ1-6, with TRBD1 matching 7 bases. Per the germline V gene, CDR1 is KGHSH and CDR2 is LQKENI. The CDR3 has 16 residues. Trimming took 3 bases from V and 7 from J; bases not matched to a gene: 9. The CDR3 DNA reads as TGTGCCAGCTCACCGAGCCCGGGACAGTCCAATTCACCCCTCCACTTT. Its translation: CASSPSPGQSNSPLHF.

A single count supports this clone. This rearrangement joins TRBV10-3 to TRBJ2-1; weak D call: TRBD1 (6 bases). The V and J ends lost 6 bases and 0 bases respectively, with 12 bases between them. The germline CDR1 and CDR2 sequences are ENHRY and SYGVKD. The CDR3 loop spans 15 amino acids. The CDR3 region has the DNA TGTGCCATCAGAGGACAGTCCAGCTCCTACAATGAGCAGTTCTTC. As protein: CAIRGQSSSYNEQFF.

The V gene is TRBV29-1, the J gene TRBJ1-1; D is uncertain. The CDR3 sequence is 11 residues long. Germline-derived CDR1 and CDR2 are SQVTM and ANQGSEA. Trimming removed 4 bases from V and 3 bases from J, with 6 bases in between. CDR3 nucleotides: TGCAGCGTTGGGCGGGACACTGAAGCTTTCTTT. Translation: CSVGRDTEAFF.

DNA for the CDR3: TGTGCCAGCAGTCCCGGGTCAACCTATGGCTACACCTTC. This encodes CASSPGSTYGYTF. The chain joins TRBV6-6 to TRBJ1-2, with unresolved D. CDR3 length: 13 amino acids. V dropped 5 bases and J dropped 4 bases, with 11 bases sitting between them. Germline V lookup: CDR1 MNHNY, CDR2 SVGAGI (reference sequence).

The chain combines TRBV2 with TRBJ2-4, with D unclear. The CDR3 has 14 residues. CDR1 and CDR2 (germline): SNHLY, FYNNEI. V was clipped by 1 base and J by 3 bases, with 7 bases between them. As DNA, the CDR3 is TGTGCCAGCAGTGAAGATTGGGACAAAAACATTCAGTACTTC. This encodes CASSEDWDKNIQYF.

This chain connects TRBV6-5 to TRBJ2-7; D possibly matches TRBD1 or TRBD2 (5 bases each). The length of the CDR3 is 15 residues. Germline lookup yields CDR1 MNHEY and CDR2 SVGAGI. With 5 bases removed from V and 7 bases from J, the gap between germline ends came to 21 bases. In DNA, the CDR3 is TGTGCCAGCAGTCTAGGAACCGGGACGCAGATTGAGCAGTACTTC. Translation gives CASSLGTGTQIEQYF.

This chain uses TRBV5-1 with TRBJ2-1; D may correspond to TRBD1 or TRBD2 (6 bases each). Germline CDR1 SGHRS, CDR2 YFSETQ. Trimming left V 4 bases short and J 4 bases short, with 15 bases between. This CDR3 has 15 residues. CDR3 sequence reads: CASSRPGGGYNEQFF. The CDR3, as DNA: TGCGCCAGCAGCAGGCCCGGGGGCGGATACAATGAGCAGTTCTTC. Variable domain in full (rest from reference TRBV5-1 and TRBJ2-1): KAGVTQTPRYLIKTRGQQVTLSCSPISGHRSVSWYQQTPGQGLQFLFEYFSETQRNKGNFPGRFSGRQFSNSRSEMNVSTLELGDSALYLCASSRPGGGYNEQFFGPGTRLTVL.

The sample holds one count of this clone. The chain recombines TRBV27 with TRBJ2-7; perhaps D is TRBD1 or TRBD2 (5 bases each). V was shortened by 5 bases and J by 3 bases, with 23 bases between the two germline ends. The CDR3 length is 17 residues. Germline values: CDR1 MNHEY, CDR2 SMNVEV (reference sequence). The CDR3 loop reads CASSRKTDGDGNYEQYF. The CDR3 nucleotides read TGTGCCAGCAGTCGAAAAACCGACGGGGACGGTAACTACGAGCAGTACTTC.

The CDR3 DNA follows: TGTGCCAGCAGTGTTAGTCAGGTCTCATACGAGCAGTACTTC. It encodes CASSVSQVSYEQYF. This rearrangement joins TRBV2 to TRBJ2-5, with D unresolved. Matching the DNA end better, TRBJ2-7 makes the J call doubtful. Germline assignment: CDR1 SNHLY and CDR2 FYNNEI. The CDR3 has 14 amino acids.

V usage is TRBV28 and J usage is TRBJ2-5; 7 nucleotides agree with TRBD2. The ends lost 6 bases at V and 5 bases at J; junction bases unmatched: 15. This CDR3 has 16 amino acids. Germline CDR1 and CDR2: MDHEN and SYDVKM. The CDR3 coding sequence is TGTGCCAGCAGCCCTGGGGGGGGGTCAGTCCGTGAGACCCAGTACTTC. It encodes CASSPGGGSVRETQYF. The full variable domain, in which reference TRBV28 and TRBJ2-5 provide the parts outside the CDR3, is DVKVTQSSRYLVKRTGEKVFLECVQDMDHENMFWYRQDPGLGLRLIYFSYDVKMKEKGDIPEGYSVSREKKERFSLILESASTNQTSMYLCASSPGGGSVRETQYFGPGTRLLVL.

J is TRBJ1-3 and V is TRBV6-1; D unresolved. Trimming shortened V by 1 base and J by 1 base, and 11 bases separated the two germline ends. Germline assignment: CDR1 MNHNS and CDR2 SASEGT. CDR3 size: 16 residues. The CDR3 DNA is TGTGCCAGCAGTGAAGTTTCGGGGTCGTCTGGAAACACCATATATTTT. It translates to CASSEVSGSSGNTIYF.

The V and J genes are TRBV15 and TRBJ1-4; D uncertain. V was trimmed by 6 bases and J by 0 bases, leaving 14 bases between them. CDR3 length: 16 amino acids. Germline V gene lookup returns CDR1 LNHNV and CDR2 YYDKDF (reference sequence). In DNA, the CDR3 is TGTGCCACCAGTACCACACGGAAAACAACTAATGAAAAACTGTTTTTT. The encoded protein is CATSTTRKTTNEKLFF.

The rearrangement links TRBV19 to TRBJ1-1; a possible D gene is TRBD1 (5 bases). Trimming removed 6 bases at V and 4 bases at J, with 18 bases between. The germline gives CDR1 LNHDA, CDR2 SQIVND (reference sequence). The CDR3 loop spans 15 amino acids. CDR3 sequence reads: CASSLSGTQSTEAFF. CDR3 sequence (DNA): TGTGCCAGTAGCTTGTCCGGGACCCAGAGCACTGAAGCTTTCTTT.

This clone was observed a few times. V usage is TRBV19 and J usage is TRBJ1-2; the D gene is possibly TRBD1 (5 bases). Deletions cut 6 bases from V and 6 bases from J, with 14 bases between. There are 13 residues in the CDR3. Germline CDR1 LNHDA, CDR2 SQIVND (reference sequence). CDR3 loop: CASRKTVGHGYTF. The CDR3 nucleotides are TGTGCCAGTAGAAAGACAGTCGGCCATGGCTACACCTTC.

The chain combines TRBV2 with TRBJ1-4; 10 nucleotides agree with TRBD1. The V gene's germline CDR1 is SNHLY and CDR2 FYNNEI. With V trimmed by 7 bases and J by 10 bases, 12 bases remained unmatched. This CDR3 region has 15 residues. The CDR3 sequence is CASKPRTGGSGKLFF. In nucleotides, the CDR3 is TGTGCCAGCAAACCGCGGACAGGGGGGTCGGGAAAACTGTTTTTT.

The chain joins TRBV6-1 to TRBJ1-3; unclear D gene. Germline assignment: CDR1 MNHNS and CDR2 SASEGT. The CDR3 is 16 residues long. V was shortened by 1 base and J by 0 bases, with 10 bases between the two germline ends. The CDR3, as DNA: TGTGCCAGCAGTGAAGTATCCCCCAACTCTGGAAACACCATATATTTT. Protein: CASSEVSPNSGNTIYF.

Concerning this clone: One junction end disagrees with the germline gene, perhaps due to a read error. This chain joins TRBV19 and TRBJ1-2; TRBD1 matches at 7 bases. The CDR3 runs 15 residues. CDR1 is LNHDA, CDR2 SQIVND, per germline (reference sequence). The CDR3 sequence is CVSATGTAYLYGYTF. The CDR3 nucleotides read TGTGTCAGTGCCACCGGGACAGCCTACCTGTATGGCTACACCTTC. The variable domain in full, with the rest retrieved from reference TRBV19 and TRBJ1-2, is DGGITQSPKYLFRKEGQNVTLSCEQNLNHDAMYWYRQDPGQGLRLIYYSQIVNDFQKGDIAEGYSVSREKKESFPLTVTSAQKNPTAFYLCVSATGTAYLYGYTFGSGTRLTVV.

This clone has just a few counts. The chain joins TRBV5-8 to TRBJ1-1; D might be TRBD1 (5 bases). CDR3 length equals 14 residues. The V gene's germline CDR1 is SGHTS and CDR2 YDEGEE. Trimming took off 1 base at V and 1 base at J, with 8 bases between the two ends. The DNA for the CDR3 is TGTGCCAGCAGCTTGCAGGGTCGGAACACTGAAGCTTTCTTT. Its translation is CASSLQGRNTEAFF.

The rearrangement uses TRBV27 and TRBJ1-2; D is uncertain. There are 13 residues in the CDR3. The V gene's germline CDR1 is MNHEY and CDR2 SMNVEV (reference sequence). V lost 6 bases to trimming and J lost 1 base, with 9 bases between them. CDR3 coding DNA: TGTGCCAGCAGCCCCGACGGTAACTATGGCTACACCTTC. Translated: CASSPDGNYGYTF.

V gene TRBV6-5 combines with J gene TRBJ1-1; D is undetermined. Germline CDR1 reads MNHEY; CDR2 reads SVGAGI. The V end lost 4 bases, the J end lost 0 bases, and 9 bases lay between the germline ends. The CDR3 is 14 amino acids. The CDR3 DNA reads TGTGCCAGCAGTTGGGTGCCTATGAACACTGAAGCTTTCTTT. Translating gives CASSWVPMNTEAFF.

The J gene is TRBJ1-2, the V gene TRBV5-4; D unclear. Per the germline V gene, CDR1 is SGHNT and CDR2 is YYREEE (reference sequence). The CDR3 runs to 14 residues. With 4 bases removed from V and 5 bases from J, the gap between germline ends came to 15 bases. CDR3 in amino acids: CASSRNKESYGYTF. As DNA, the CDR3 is TGTGCCAGCAGCCGTAACAAGGAGTCTTATGGCTACACCTTC.

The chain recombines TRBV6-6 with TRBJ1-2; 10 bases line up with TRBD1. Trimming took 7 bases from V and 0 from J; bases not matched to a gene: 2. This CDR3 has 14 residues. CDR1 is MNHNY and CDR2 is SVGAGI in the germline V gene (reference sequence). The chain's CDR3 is CASIGQGANYGYTF. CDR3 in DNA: TGTGCCAGCATCGGACAGGGGGCTAACTATGGCTACACCTTC.

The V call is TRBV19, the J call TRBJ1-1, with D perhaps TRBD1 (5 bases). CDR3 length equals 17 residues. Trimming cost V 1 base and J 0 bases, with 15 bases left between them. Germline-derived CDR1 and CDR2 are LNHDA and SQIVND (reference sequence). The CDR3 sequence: CASSIVGGVLMNTEAFF. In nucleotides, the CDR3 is TGTGCCAGTAGTATAGTGGGGGGGGTCCTCATGAACACTGAAGCTTTCTTT.

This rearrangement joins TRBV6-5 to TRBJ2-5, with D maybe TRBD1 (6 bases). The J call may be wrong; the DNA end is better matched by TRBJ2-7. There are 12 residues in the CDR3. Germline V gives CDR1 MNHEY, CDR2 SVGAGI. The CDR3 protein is CASRTGSGEQYF. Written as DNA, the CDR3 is TGTGCCAGCAGAACAGGGTCGGGCGAGCAGTACTTC.

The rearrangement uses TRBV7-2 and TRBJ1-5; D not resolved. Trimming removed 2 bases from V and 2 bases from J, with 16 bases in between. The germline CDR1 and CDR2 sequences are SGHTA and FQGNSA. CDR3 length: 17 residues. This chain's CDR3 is CASSLSFWRYGNQPQHF. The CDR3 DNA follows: TGTGCCAGCAGCTTATCGTTTTGGAGATATGGCAATCAGCCCCAGCATTTT.

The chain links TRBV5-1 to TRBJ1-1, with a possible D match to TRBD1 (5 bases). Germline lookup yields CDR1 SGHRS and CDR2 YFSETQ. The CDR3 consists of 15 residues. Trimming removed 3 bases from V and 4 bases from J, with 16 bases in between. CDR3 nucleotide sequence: TGCGCCAGCAGCTCAAACCCGGGACGTGTCACTGAAGCTTTCTTT. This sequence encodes CASSSNPGRVTEAFF.

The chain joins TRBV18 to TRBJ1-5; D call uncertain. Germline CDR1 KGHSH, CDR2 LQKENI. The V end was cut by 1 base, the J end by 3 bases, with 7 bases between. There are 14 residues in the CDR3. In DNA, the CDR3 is TGTGCCAGCTCACCACTGGGAATCAATCAGCCCCAGCATTTT. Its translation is CASSPLGINQPQHF.